This T cell receptor beta chain is drawn from a study of T cell clonality in common variable immunodeficiency (dated by TCRdb to the mid-2010s). Overall study outcomes, separate from this receptor: Even though DNA input was the same, control samples had an average of around 78,000 unique sequences each, compared with approximately 30,000 in CVID samples. The authors noted that sequencing repertoires of T cell subpopulations would be needed to clarify what caused the increased clonality in CVID. TCRbeta clonality was higher in CVID subjects than in healthy controls (t-test p = 0.018), and the increase was most characteristic of about a third of subjects. Correlations of repertoire features with clinical complications were constrained by heterogeneity among patients within the CVID cohort. CVID TCRbeta sequences reportedly showed fewer deletions and N-nucleotide insertions and lacked highly modified clones with 13 or more V deletions. CVID subjects shared fewer TCRbeta clones with each other than healthy controls did (p < 0.0001).

This clone was counted many times. Its specific antigen is unknown. From the germline J gene comes the end of the CDR3, since the read stops 3 residues before it. Most CVID patients and most healthy controls were of Caucasian heritage. From each donor, roughly 5 to 9 ml of heparinized peripheral whole blood was collected. Genomic DNA from adults with common variable immune deficiency (CVID) and from healthy adult controls was used for sequencing of TCRbeta CDR3 repertoires. The control group was made up of some 22 healthy adult volunteers (around 10 male and roughly twelve female) whose ages ranged from about 20 to 70 years, with a mean age of approximately 34. Diluted blood was subjected to density centrifugation over Hypaque 1077 or Ficoll-Paque for isolation of peripheral blood mononuclear cells. Genomic DNA was obtained from unsorted mononuclear cells through either Qiagen column purification or a centrifugation-based method.

The CDR3, cysteine through phenylalanine, is 13 amino acids long. Sequencing covers 30 bases of the CDR3, shown here with the frame starting at base 1. CDR1 and CDR2 were assigned from the germline V gene as ENHRY and SYGVKD. From V the trimming removes 4 bases and from J it removes 7 bases, while the gene matches leave 5 bases of the junction unaccounted for. For sequencing input, CVID and control samples contributed equivalent amounts of genomic DNA. For every sample, a 60 bp segment covering the rearranged TCRbeta CDR3 region was amplified and then sequenced. TCRbeta amplification used the immunoSEQ assay, a bias-corrected multiplex PCR with high-throughput sequencing. Turning to the authors' computational methods: Each unique nucleotide sequence was treated as a clone and annotated with V, D and J genes, copy number and frequency. Sequences were labeled productive if in frame, and non-productive if out of frame or containing stop codons. As previously described, Shannon's entropy was used to calculate clonality. The predicted amino acid sequences of productive clones were used to derive the mean CDR3 Kyte-Doolittle hydropathy. The R hclust function was used to hierarchically cluster scaled V gene usage with Manhattan distance and complete linkage. To assess clone sharing by CDR3 amino acid sequence, 12 repertoires per group were resampled over 100 rounds. The repertoires were searched for over 55 published EBV-specific and fewer than 250 published CMV-specific TCRbeta sequences. Analysis left out a couple of CVID samples that produced under 10,000 sequences, so 40 to 45 CVID repertoires remained. TCRdb stores this immuneACCESS table with in-frame sequences only. Part of the clones is absent; in the studies checked, under half of the shortfall reflects unresolved V genes, and no reason is known for the rest. V, J and clone size are those of that table, while D and trimming were read from the DNA. With tens of thousands of clones recorded, this sample contains no clone counted only once. The top ten clonotypes cover 8% to 13% of the sample.

The source of this sequence is a person aged 18 to 75 in good health. Input material: peripheral blood mononuclear cells. The chain is made from TRBV10-3 and TRBJ1-1; 8 bases in between match TRBD1. The CDR3 is CAISGMDRVEAFF. The part of the CDR3 DNA that was read is TGTGCCATCAGTGGGATGGACAGGGTTGAA.